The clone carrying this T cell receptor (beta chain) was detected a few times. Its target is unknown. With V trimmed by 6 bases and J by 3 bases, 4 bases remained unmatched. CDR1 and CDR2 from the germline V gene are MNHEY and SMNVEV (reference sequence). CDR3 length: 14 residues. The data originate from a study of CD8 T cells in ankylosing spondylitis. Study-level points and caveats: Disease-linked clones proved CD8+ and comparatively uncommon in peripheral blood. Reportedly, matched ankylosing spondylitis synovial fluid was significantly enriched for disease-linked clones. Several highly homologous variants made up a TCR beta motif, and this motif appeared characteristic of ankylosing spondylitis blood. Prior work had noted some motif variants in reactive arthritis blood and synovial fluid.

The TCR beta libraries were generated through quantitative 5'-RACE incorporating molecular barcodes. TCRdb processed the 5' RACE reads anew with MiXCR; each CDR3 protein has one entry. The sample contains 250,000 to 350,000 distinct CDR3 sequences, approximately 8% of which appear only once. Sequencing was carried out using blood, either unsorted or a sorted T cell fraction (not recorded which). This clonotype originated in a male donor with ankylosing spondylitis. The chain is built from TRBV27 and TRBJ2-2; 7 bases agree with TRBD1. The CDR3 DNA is TGTGCCAGCAGAAGGGACAGACACACCGGGGAGCTGTTTTTT. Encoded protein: CASRRDRHTGELFF.